This T cell receptor beta chain derives from a study of blood T cell repertoires in COVID-19. Study-wide context: Acute-phase and convalescent COVID-19 samples originated in the United States, Italy and Spain.

Libraries were prepared by immunoSEQ multiplex PCR; TCRdb keeps only in-frame clonotypes and omits some of them. Of hundreds of thousands of clones detected, 87% appear once; the ten largest clones hold 1.5% to 2%. Each participant's cohort was designated according to participant-reported clinical history. This CDR3 region has 13 residues. The ends were cut back, 2 bases at V and 6 bases at J, with 8 bases in the middle. The germline V gene encodes CDR1 MDHEN and CDR2 SYDVKM. The chain carries TRBV28 and TRBJ2-1; D not certain. This receptor was obtained from a woman between 18 and 30 years old with acute COVID-19. The sample comprised PBMCs or T cells enriched from blood (not recorded which). The CDR3 protein is CASSLVQVNEQFF. CDR3 sequence (DNA): TGTGCCAGCAGTTTAGTGCAGGTCAATGAGCAGTTCTTC.